This TCR beta chain was recorded in a study of blood T cells in healthy people across ages (dated by TCRdb to between 2014 and 2016). For the study in its entirety: In model experiments, template switching captured roughly one uniquely barcoded TCR beta cDNA molecule for every two T cells. The donors were split into four age groups: young (average about 15 years), middle-aged (around 37), aged (approximately 59) and long-lived (approximately 80). For two donors (one aged 18 to 30 and one aged 80 or older), the study analyzed two additional independent replicas of 1 million unique cDNA reads from the same blood draw. The study measured age-related changes in TCR beta repertoire diversity using deep sequencing normalized with unique cDNA molecular identifiers. What the research found in general, with its limitations: Compared with the aged group, the long-lived group had more naive CD4+ T cells, fewer expanded clones and increased TCR diversity, suggesting age selection. Observed TCR beta diversity per million T cells fell roughly linearly with age, and a significant reduction was already apparent by age about 43. There was a strong correlation between observed TCR beta diversity and the percentage of naive T cells measured by flow cytometry. Estimates of total diversity from one million sequenced T cells were regarded as lower bounds and underestimates. Since profiling was done on bulk unsorted PBMCs, naive and antigen-experienced compartments could not be conclusively compared. Because the CMV infection status of the donors was unknown, age-related changes in expanded clonotypes may potentially have been confounded.

Regarding this clonotype: Which antigen it targets is not known. No per-base quality is available; no much larger clone lies one base away.

Trimming leaves V shorter by 4 bases and J shorter by 6 bases, with the junction holding 8 bases beyond the gene matches. The CDR3 sequence holds 15 residues, the cysteine and phenylalanine included. Here the CDR3 DNA is all that survives: 45 bases in frame from base 1. Based on the germline V gene, the CDR1 and CDR2 sequences are KGHDR and SFDVKD. Library construction relied on 5' RACE. Sequencer: Illumina HiSeq 2500. The second PCR ran for roughly 7 to 12 cycles and used a J-beta primer mix along with a sample-barcoded 5' primer. Each TCR beta cDNA molecule received a unique molecular identifier from a template-switch 5' adaptor carrying 12 random nucleotides. Each sample yielded at least 2.5 million CDR3-containing paired-end reads. All of the RNA was converted into first-strand cDNA using the Mint cDNA synthesis kit, with a TRBC-specific oligonucleotide serving as the primer. Following uracil-DNA glycosylase treatment, a first 18-cycle PCR with universal primers M1SS and BC2_uni_R was performed on all cDNA. The study's processing was this. Each sample was normalized by randomly selecting 1 million high-quality reads, each carrying a distinct molecular identifier. Reads with shared molecular identifiers were discarded instead of being binned into consensus sequences. MiTCR, set to a Q25 quality threshold and the strictest error-elimination algorithm, was used for CDR3 identification, clonotype clustering and error correction. Lower-bound total TCR beta diversity was estimated with a nonparametric unseen species model using Euler transformation. TCRdb reanalyzed the raw reads on its own, using fastp at Q25 for trimming and MiXCR for clone calling, and kept in-frame beta chains. CDR3 protein sequences are deduplicated, and each keeps its most common genes and DNA. TCRdb's processing, not the authors', yielded these V and J calls. The sample data list 750,000 to 1,000,000 distinct CDR3 sequences, and just under 30% of these were observed just once. The top ten constitute around 9.6% of the sample.

Donors were about 36 systemically healthy Caucasian individuals from Russia aged 6 to 90 years. Roughly 10 milliliters of peripheral blood were drawn from each donor into EDTA-treated Vacutainer tubes. Ficoll-Paque density-gradient centrifugation was used to isolate PBMCs, with at least 6.5 million per sample. Total RNA was extracted from PBMCs with Trizol reagent, with at least 6 micrograms obtained per sample. The percentages of naive CD45RAhigh/CD27high T cells were determined by flow cytometry on a PBMC aliquot from every donor. These same data were also listed under a study on T cells of mothers and their children. The second study also describes: Nine systemically healthy Caucasian individuals served as donors, namely three mothers together with their six children. cDNA synthesis consumed the entire amount of extracted RNA, loaded at around 1.5 ug RNA in each 15 ul reaction. In the second PCR, the M1S primer added sample barcodes and 2-4 random nucleotides. Each mother yielded over 9.5 million TCR beta CDR3 reads and each child 2.5 million to 3 million reads. TCR recombination output is similarly shaped by thymic selection in related and unrelated pairs, with a minor effect exerted by inherited differences. Related mother-child pairs always showed normalized repertoire overlap that was slightly higher than in unrelated mother-child pairs, though the difference was never significant. No persistent microchimeric T cell clones were found, with a detection sensitivity of approximately 100 clones per million clonotypes. To look for features that set related mother-child pairs apart from unrelated individuals, the researchers ran deep NGS to compare the TCR beta repertoires of mothers and children. On average, the children were about 10 +/- 4 years old, while the mothers were approximately 41 +/- 4 years old. Libraries were sequenced on Illumina HiSeq 2000 with 100+100 nt paired-end reads after adapter ligation with NEBNext reagents. To prevent cross-contamination, the mother and child libraries were prepared a month apart and were sequenced in separate runs. Between roughly 500,000 and 2,300,000 distinct TCR beta clonotypes were identified per donor. Naive TCR beta clonotypes were estimated from low-frequency clonotypes matched to each donor's FACS-determined naive share, without sorting.

The source is a middle-aged woman in good health. The sample taken for sequencing was blood. The sequence is built from TRBV24-1 and TRBJ2-1, and 7 bases in between align with TRBD2. The DNA sequence is given as TGTGCCACCAGTGACCCCGGGACTATGGGCAATGAGCAGTTCTTC. Its protein product is CATSDPGTMGNEQFF.